Listed here are 4 T cell receptor beta chains from one sample, sequenced in a study of blood T cells in healthy people across ages. Using a J-beta primer mix together with a sample-barcoded 5' primer, a second PCR was run for roughly 7 to 12 cycles. Each CDR3 protein is one row after TCRdb ran MiXCR on the 5' RACE reads. The sample includes 1.8 million or so distinct CDR3 sequences, around 42% of them seen just once. Sequencing was carried out using blood. These TCRs come from a human donor in good health.

This chain connects TRBV3-1 to TRBJ2-4; a possible D gene is TRBD2 (5 bases). CDR1 is LGHDT, CDR2 YNNKEL, per germline (reference sequence). The CDR3 has 14 amino acids. Trimming shortened V by 5 bases and J by 3 bases, and 11 bases separated the two germline ends. CDR3 DNA: TGTGCCAGCAGCAGAGGACTCAGCAAAAACATTCAGTACTTC. Its translation: CASSRGLSKNIQYF.

V and J are TRBV7-2 and TRBJ2-3, with no clear D. V was clipped by 3 bases and J by 0 bases, with 13 bases between them. Per germline, CDR1 SGHTA and CDR2 FQGNSA. The CDR3 runs 16 residues. CDR3 DNA: TGTGCCAGCAGCTTCGGCCTCATCCCCAGCACAGATACGCAGTATTTT. Translating gives CASSFGLIPSTDTQYF.

The sample holds a few counts of this clonotype. V and J are TRBV7-2 and TRBJ2-5; D is possibly TRBD1 (5 bases). The CDR3 spans 15 residues. The V and J ends lost 6 bases and 5 bases respectively, with 19 bases between them. The germline gives CDR1 SGHTA, CDR2 FQGNSA. The CDR3 DNA sequence: TGTGCCAGCAGTTTTGCGGCCAGGGTCATGGAGACCCAGTACTTC. Translating it yields CASSFAARVMETQYF.

This clonotype was counted a few times. This chain uses TRBV5-5 with TRBJ2-2; TRBD2 aligns across 8 bases. There are 16 residues in the CDR3. Germline V gene data show CDR1 as SGHKS and CDR2 as YYEKEE (reference sequence). J gave up 1 base and V 4 bases, and 6 bases lay outside the gene matches. CDR3 sequence: CASSPGGALNTGELFF. DNA for the CDR3: TGTGCCAGCAGCCCGGGGGGGGCCTTGAACACCGGGGAGCTGTTTTTT.